This T cell receptor (beta chain) is drawn from a study of CD8 T cells in Susac syndrome. Study-level findings and limits: It was acknowledged by the study that relatively few individuals were included in its TCR sequencing and HLA analysis.

Germline loops: CDR1 SGHTA, CDR2 FQGNSA. This CDR3 region has 12 residues. V was pared by 8 bases and J by 7 bases, with 14 bases between. CD8+ and CD4+ T cells taken from blood had their TCR beta sequenced. It was healthy donors who served as the controls, matched for age and sex. The authors reverse transcribed roughly 0.45 to 1 ug RNA with random hexamers. A multiplex approach, immunoSEQ multiplex PCR, amplified TCR beta CDR3 across 54 Vbeta and 13 Jbeta. One entry per CDR3 protein, called by TCRdb with MiXCR from the immunoSEQ multiplex PCR reads. The sample comprises around 45,000 distinct CDR3 sequences, nearly 95% of which are singletons, and roughly 0.4% rests with the top ten. On this clonotype itself: As yet, its antigen is unknown.

Sequencing used CD8+ T cells from PBMCs. The chain carries TRBV7-2 and TRBJ1-2; a possible D gene is TRBD1 (5 bases). The clonotype originates from a human donor in good health. The CDR3 DNA sequence: TGTGCCAGCCCCCAGTTCGGGGGTGGCTACACCTTC. Amino acid sequence: CASPQFGGGYTF. Looking up the rest from reference TRBV7-2 and TRBJ1-2 gives the full variable domain: GAGVSQSPSNKVTEKGKDVELRCDPISGHTALYWYRQSLGQGLEFLIYFQGNSAPDKSGLPSDRFSAERTGGSVSTLTIQRTQQEDSAVYLCASPQFGGGYTFGSGTRLTVV.